This T cell receptor (beta chain) was documented in a study of identical twins. TCRdb itself ran the 5' RACE reads through MiXCR, one entry per CDR3 protein. The top ten hold 0.48% of the sample, which has 500,000 to 650,000 distinct CDR3 sequences, around 24% seen once. V was pared by 0 bases and J by 6 bases, with 2 bases of the junction left unmatched. The CDR3 is made up of 13 amino acids. Germline V gene lookup returns CDR1 SGHRS and CDR2 YFSETQ. This clonotype was detected many times. The same data also went into a second study, on yellow fever vaccine responses in identical twins.

The receptor comes from a woman aged 18-35 years in good health. The sample consisted of CD4+ T cells sorted from blood. The rearrangement joins TRBV5-1 to TRBJ1-2; 7 bases agree with TRBD1. CDR3 sequence: CASSLVQGNGYTF. The CDR3 region has the DNA TGCGCCAGCAGCTTGGTACAGGGGAATGGCTACACCTTC.